Listed below are T cell receptor beta chains from one sample, sequenced in a study of T cell responses to AZD1222 COVID-19 vaccine. The method was immunoSEQ multiplex PCR; TCRdb's version includes in-frame clones alone and lacks a portion of them. The sample contains 75,000 to 100,000 clones, around nine tenths of which appear only once. The sequenced sample was peripheral blood, obtained on day 0 of AZD1222 vaccination. Every receptor here comes from an adult in good health. Both conserved end residues are part of each CDR3. Fields, in order: J gene, clone size, D gene, V gene, CDR3 DNA, CDR3 protein. A D gene is named only where the DNA matches it firmly. Size is omitted from some rows. Given values are once, few, many or a class for expanded clones.

>TRBJ2-1|few|.|TRBV4-1
TGCGCCAGCAGCCAAGAGGTGGGGCTCGGCGAGCAGTTCTTC
CASSQEVGLGEQFF
>TRBJ1-1|.|TRBD1|TRBV4-1
TGCGCCAGCAGCCAGGACAGGGGGTCTATGAACACTGAAGCTTTCTTT
CASSQDRGSMNTEAFF
>TRBJ1-4|.|.|TRBV14
TGTGCCAGCAGCCGACTGGGATCTTCGACTAATGAAAAACTGTTTTTT
CASSRLGSSTNEKLFF
>TRBJ1-2|.|.|TRBV6-5
TGTGCCAGCAGTTACTCAAAACAAACAGGGCACTATGGCTACACCTTC
CASSYSKQTGHYGYTF
>TRBJ1-5|.|.|TRBV19
TGTGCCAGTAGTATTCTCATGGGGGGCATGACCAAGACTCAGCCCCAGCATTTT
CASSILMGGMTKTQPQHF
>TRBJ1-3|.|.|TRBV7-2
TGTGCCAGCAGCTTAGCGGGGGGGGCCGGAAACACCATATATTTT
CASSLAGGAGNTIYF
>TRBJ2-1|.|TRBD2|TRBV9
TGTGCCAGCAGCGTAGTAAGGGCGGGAGGGCCTCACAATGAGCAGTTCTTC
CASSVVRAGGPHNEQFF
>TRBJ1-4|.|TRBD1|TRBV7-6
TGTGCCAGCAGCTTAAGGACAGGGGGCCTCTTTGGGGAAAAACTGTTTTTT
CASSLRTGGLFGEKLFF
>TRBJ1-6|.|.|TRBV30
TGTGCCTGGAGTGTACCAGGGCACGAGGCCCTCCACTTT
CAWSVPGHEALHF
>TRBJ1-1|.|.|TRBV19
TGTGCCAGTAGTATAGAAAGGGTTGCCACTGAAGCTTTCTTT
CASSIERVATEAFF
>TRBJ1-6|.|TRBD1|TRBV19
TGTGCCAGTAGTCGCGACGGGACAGCTTATAATTCACCCCTCCACTTT
CASSRDGTAYNSPLHF
>TRBJ1-4|.|TRBD1|TRBV5-6
TGTGCCAGCAGCCGACAGGGTGCAACTAATGAAAAACTGTTTTTT
CASSRQGATNEKLFF
>TRBJ1-2|.|TRBD1|TRBV5-5
TGTGCCAGCAGCAATAAGCCCGGGACAGATTCCTATGGCTACACCTTC
CASSNKPGTDSYGYTF
>TRBJ2-3|.|TRBD2|TRBV5-1
TGCGCCAGCAAGACTAGCGGGAGGGGCACAGATACGCAGTATTTT
CASKTSGRGTDTQYF
>TRBJ2-4|.|.|TRBV4-1
TGCGCCAGCAGCCCCAGGGGCGCCAAAAACATTCAGTACTTC
CASSPRGAKNIQYF
>TRBJ1-1|.|.|TRBV28
TGTGCCAGCAGTTTAGAGCTTTTTGCTTTCTTT
CASSLELFAFF
>TRBJ2-2|.|.|TRBV7-3
TGTGCCAGCAGCTTAATGGGCACCGGGGAGCTGTTTTTT
CASSLMGTGELFF
>TRBJ1-3|.|TRBD1|TRBV10-3
TGTGCCATCAGTGCCGGGACAGGGAGTTTAGACACCATATATTTT
CAISAGTGSLDTIYF
>TRBJ1-2|.|.|TRBV27
TGTGCCAGCAGTCCCCATCAGGTACACGAAGATGGCTACACCTTC
CASSPHQVHEDGYTF
>TRBJ1-5|.|.|TRBV28
TGTGCCAGCAGCGGAACACAGGGAAATAGCAATCAGCCCCAGCATTTT
CASSGTQGNSNQPQHF
>TRBJ1-2|.|.|TRBV10-3
TGTGCCATCAGTGAGGACGGGGGGAATTATGGCTACACCTTC
CAISEDGGNYGYTF
>TRBJ1-1|.|.|TRBV6-6
TGTGCCAGCAGACGAGTGGACGGAAACACTGAAGCTTTCTTT
CASRRVDGNTEAFF
>TRBJ1-5|.|TRBD1|TRBV7-2
TGTGCCAGCAGCTTGGGACAGGGGGCGTTATCTGATCAGCCCCAGCATTTT
CASSLGQGALSDQPQHF
>TRBJ2-4|few|.|TRBV7-9
TGTGCCAGCAGCTTAATGGCTTCGGGGAGAGCCAAAAACATTCAGTACTTC
CASSLMASGRAKNIQYF
>TRBJ1-5|.|.|TRBV28
TGTGCCAGCAGCACGGCAGGGGTACCCCAGCATTTT
CASSTAGVPQHF
>TRBJ2-5|.|.|TRBV1
TGCACCAGCAGCCAAGACCGGGACTCACTGGGGTACCAAGAGACCCAGTACTTC
CTSSQDRDSLGYQETQYF
>TRBJ1-6|.|TRBD1|TRBV14
TGTGCCAGCAGCCAAGAGTTCCGGACAGGGAGATTTTCACCCCTCCACTTT
CASSQEFRTGRFSPLHF
>TRBJ2-2|.|.|TRBV7-3
TGTGCCAGCAGCTCCCGTGATGGCAACGGGGAGCTGTTTTTT
CASSSRDGNGELFF
>TRBJ1-4|.|.|TRBV28
TGTGCCAGCAAGGGGAACGTCGGGAGTGAAAAACTGTTTTTT
CASKGNVGSEKLFF
>TRBJ1-2|.|.|TRBV2
TGTGCCAGCAGGGGGCCCCACACCTTC
CASRGPHTF
>TRBJ1-6|.|.|TRBV7-6
TGTGCCAGCAGCTTAGTTAATTCACCCCTCCACTTT
CASSLVNSPLHF
>TRBJ2-2|.|.|TRBV28
TGTGCCAGCAGTTTGAAGGGGGAGAACACCGGGGAGCTGTTTTTT
CASSLKGENTGELFF
>TRBJ2-7|.|TRBD2|TRBV6-6
TGTGCCAGCAGTTACAGGACTAGCGGGAGCAACGAGCAGTACTTC
CASSYRTSGSNEQYF
>TRBJ2-1|.|.|TRBV3-1/TRBV3-2
TGTGCCAGCAGCCTACTAGGGACGGGGAATGAGCAGTTCTTC
CASSLLGTGNEQFF
>TRBJ2-7|.|.|TRBV6-6
TGTGCCAGCAGTTACTCAAGGTTCTACGAGCAGTACTTC
CASSYSRFYEQYF
>TRBJ1-5|.|TRBD1|TRBV2
TGTGCCAGCAGTCCGGACAGGGGAGGCCAGCCCCAGCATTTT
CASSPDRGGQPQHF
>TRBJ2-1|.|.|TRBV11-2
TGTGCCAGCAGCTTAGATCTGGGGGAGATAGGGCAGTTCTTC
CASSLDLGEIGQFF
>TRBJ1-3|.|TRBD1|TRBV2
TGTGCCAGCAGTGAAGTGCCAGGGGGCTTTGGAAACACCATATATTTT
CASSEVPGGFGNTIYF
>TRBJ2-7|.|.|TRBV18
TGTGCCAGCTCACCAAGGATGGGCCAGGGTCCATCCTACGAGCAGTACTTC
CASSPRMGQGPSYEQYF
>TRBJ2-5|.|TRBD2|TRBV3-1/TRBV3-2
TGTGCCAGCAGCCAAGTGCTAGCGGGAGGGTCTGGCCAAGAGACCCAGTACTTC
CASSQVLAGGSGQETQYF
>TRBJ2-7|.|TRBD1|TRBV6-5
TGTGCCAGCACCCAGACAGGGAGAGCCTACGAGCAGTACTTC
CASTQTGRAYEQYF
>TRBJ2-3|.|TRBD2|TRBV11-2
TGTGCCAGCAGCTTCCGGACTAGCGGACTCACAGATACGCAGTATTTT
CASSFRTSGLTDTQYF
>TRBJ1-5|.|.|TRBV19
TGTGCCAGTTGGAGCCGAGGTCAGCCCCAGCATTTT
CASWSRGQPQHF
>TRBJ2-3|.|.|TRBV10-3
TGTGCCATCACCAGCGGTAGCACAGATACGCAGTATTTT
CAITSGSTDTQYF
>TRBJ1-5|.|.|TRBV5-5
TGTGCCAGCAGCTTCGGGGTTTATAGCAATCAGCCCCAGCATTTT
CASSFGVYSNQPQHF
>TRBJ1-1|.|.|TRBV18
TGTGCCAGCTCGCCCTCGCGCGGGGGAACTGAAGCTTTCTTT
CASSPSRGGTEAFF
>TRBJ1-5|.|.|TRBV28
TGTGCCAGCAGTCCAAGCAGGGGAAGCAATCAGCCCCAGCATTTT
CASSPSRGSNQPQHF
>TRBJ2-7|.|.|TRBV27
TGTGCCAGCAGTTTTGATAGTTCGGCGGGATTCTACGAGCAGTACTTC
CASSFDSSAGFYEQYF
>TRBJ2-2|once|TRBD2|TRBV7-3
TGTGCCAGCAGCTTGGTGCATGGACTAGCGTACAACACCGGGGAGCTGTTTTTT
CASSLVHGLAYNTGELFF
>TRBJ1-4|.|.|TRBV6-7
TGTGCCAGCAGTTTACCGGGACGAGCTAATGAAAAACTGTTTTTT
CASSLPGRANEKLFF
>TRBJ1-5|medium-sized|.|TRBV21-1
TGTGCCAGCAGCAAACCAGGCAGGGCGGGAGATCAGCCCCAGCATTTT
CASSKPGRAGDQPQHF
>TRBJ1-3|.|.|TRBV28
TGTGCCAGCAGTTTATTTACAGCCTCTGGAAACACCATATATTTT
CASSLFTASGNTIYF
>TRBJ2-7|.|.|TRBV7-9
TGTGCCAGCAGCACGGGAGTCTGGGAGCAGTACTTC
CASSTGVWEQYF